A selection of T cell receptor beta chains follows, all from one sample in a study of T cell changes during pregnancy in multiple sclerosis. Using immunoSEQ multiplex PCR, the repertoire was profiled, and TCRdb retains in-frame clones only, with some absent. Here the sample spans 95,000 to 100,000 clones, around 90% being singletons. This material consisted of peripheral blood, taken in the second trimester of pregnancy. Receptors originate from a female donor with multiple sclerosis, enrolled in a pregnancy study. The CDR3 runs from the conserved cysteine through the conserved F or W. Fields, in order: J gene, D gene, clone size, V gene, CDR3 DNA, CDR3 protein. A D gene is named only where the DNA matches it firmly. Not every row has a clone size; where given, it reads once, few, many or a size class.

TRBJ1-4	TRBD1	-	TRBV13	TGTGCCAGCAGCAAAGGGGGCAGTGAAAAACTGTTTTTT	CASSKGGSEKLFF
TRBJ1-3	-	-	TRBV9	TGTGCCAGCAGCGGCACAGGGTTGTTGGGAAACACCATATATTTT	CASSGTGLLGNTIYF
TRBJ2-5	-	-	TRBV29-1	TGCAGCGTTGAAGTGGGAGGTTATGGGGAGACCCAGTACTTC	CSVEVGGYGETQYF
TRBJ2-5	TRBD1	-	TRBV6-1	TGTGCCAGCAGTGAGCAGGGGGTTGTTTCCGCCCAGTACTTC	CASSEQGVVSAQYF
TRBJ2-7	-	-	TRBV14	TGTGCCAGCAGCCAATCCCAGGGGCCGGGCGAGCAGCAGTACTTC	CASSQSQGPGEQQYF
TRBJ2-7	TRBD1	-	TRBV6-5	TGTGCCAGCAGTTACTCTGAGACAGGGGTATCCTACGAGCAGTACTTC	CASSYSETGVSYEQYF
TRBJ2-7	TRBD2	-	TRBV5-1	TGCGCCAGCAGCTTGGTCTCCAGCGGGAGTTATGACGAGCAGTACTTC	CASSLVSSGSYDEQYF
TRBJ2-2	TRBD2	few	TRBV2	TGTGCCAGCACCCAGACTAGCGGGCTTACCGGGGAGCTGTTTTTT	CASTQTSGLTGELFF
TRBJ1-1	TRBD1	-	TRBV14	TGTGCCAGCAGCCTCCCGGGACAGCCATCCGGGGCTTTCTTT	CASSLPGQPSGAFF
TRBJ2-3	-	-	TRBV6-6	TGTGCCAGCAGTCAGTACCGGGTCCATAGCACAGATACGCAGTATTTT	CASSQYRVHSTDTQYF